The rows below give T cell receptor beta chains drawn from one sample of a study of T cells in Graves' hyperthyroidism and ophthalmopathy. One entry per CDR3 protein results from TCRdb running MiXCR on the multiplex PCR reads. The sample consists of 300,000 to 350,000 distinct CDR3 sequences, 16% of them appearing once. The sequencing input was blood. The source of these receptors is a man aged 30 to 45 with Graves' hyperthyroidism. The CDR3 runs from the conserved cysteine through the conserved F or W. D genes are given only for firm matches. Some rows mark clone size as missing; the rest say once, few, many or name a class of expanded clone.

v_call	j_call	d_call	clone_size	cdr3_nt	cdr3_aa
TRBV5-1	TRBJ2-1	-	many	TGTGCCAGCAGCTTAGGACAGCACAATGAGCAGTTCTTC	CASSLGQHNEQFF
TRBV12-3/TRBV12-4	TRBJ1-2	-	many	TGTGCCAGCAGTTTAGTCAGGGGTGATGGCTACACCTTC	CASSLVRGDGYTF
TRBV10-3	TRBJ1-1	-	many	TGTGCCATCACGAAGACAGCCAACATGAACACTGAAGCTTTCTTT	CAITKTANMNTEAFF
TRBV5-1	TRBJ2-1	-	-	TGCGCCAGCAGCGCCGCTACTAGTGCTACCTACAATGAGCAGTTCTTC	CASSAATSATYNEQFF
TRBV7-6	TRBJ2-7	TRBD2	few	TGTGCCAGCTCGACGGGAGGTCACGAGCAGTACTTC	CASSTGGHEQYF
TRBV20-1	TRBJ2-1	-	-	TGCAGTGCTAGTAGGACCCTCGGTGAGCAGTTCTTC	CSASRTLGEQFF
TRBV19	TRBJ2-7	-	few	TGTGCCAGTAGTATGGACCGTTTGAGGGAGCAGTACTTC	CASSMDRLREQYF
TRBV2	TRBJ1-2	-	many	TGTGCCAGCACAAGGGATAACTATGGCTACACCTTC	CASTRDNYGYTF
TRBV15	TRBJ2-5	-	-	TGTGCCACCAGCAGAGATGAGTGGGAGACCCAGTACTTC	CATSRDEWETQYF
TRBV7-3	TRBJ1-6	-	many	TGTGCCAGCAGCCCCGGGCTCCTGGGATCCGGACTCCACTTT	CASSPGLLGSGLHF
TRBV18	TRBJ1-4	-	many	TGTGCCAGCTCACCTCTCAAGAGGGAAAAACTGTTTTTT	CASSPLKREKLFF
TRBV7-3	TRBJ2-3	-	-	TGTGCCAGCAGACCGACGGCCACTGACACAGATACGCAGTATTTT	CASRPTATDTDTQYF
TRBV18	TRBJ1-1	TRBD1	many	TGTGCCAGCTCCTCGACAGGGGGGGATACTGAAGCTTTCTTT	CASSSTGGDTEAFF
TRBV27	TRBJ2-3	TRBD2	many	TGTGCCAGCAGTTTGGGGACTAGCGCGGGGCATACGCAGTATTTT	CASSLGTSAGHTQYF
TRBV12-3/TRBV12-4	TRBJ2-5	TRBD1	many	TGTGCCAGCTCGCCAGGGGGCTTGGAGACCCAGTACTTC	CASSPGGLETQYF
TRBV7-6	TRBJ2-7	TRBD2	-	TGTGCCAGCAGCCTAGGGACTAGCGGGGGGTACTACGAGCAGTACTTC	CASSLGTSGGYYEQYF
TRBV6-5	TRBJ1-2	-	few	TGTGCCAGCAGTTACTCGTACGGGCCGGATGGCTACACCTTC	CASSYSYGPDGYTF
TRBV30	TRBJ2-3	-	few	TGTGCCTGGAGTGTCGCCCGAGGGGATACGCAGTATTTT	CAWSVARGDTQYF
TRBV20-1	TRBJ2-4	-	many	TGCAGTGCTAGAGGGGAGTCCACGCAGCTAAACATTCAGTACTTC	CSARGESTQLNIQYF
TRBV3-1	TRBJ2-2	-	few	TGTGCCAGCAGCCAAGGACGGGAATCCGGGGAGCTGTTTTTT	CASSQGRESGELFF
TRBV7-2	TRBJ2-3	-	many	TGTGCCAGCAGCGATTTTGCCACAGATACGCAGTATTTT	CASSDFATDTQYF
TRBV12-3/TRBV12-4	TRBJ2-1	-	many	TGTGCCAGCAGCCGGGACTGGGGCGGGGATGAGCAGTTCTTC	CASSRDWGGDEQFF
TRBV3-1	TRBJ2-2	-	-	TGTGCCAGCATTGCCGCGAACACCGGGGAGCTGTTTTTT	CASIAANTGELFF
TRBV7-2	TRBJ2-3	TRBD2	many	TGTGCCAGCAGCTTCCCTACATCGGGGACTATCCCTCCAGATACGCAGTATTTT	CASSFPTSGTIPPDTQYF
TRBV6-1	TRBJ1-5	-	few	TGTGCCAGCAGTGAAATGCCTCGGGGGATTCGGCCCCAGCATTTT	CASSEMPRGIRPQHF
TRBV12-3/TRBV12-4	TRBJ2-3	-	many	TGTGCCAGCAGTCCGCTGGGGACAGATACGCAGTATTTT	CASSPLGTDTQYF
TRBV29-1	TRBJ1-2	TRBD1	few	TGCAGCGTTGGACAGGGGAGAGGCTACACCTTC	CSVGQGRGYTF
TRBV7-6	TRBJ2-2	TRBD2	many	TGTGCCAGCAGCTCCGGGGGGGGCTTTCGAGGGGAGCTGTTTTTT	CASSSGGGFRGELFF
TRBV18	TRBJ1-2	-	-	TGTGCCAGCTCACCAAGCAGGGACGGCTACACCTTC	CASSPSRDGYTF
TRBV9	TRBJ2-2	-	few	TGTGCCAGCAGCGTAGACGGACTGAACACCGGGGAGCTGTTTTTT	CASSVDGLNTGELFF
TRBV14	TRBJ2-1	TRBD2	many	TGTGCCAGCAGCCAAGGGTCTAGCGGGAAGAGCTCCTACAATGAGCAGTTCTTC	CASSQGSSGKSSYNEQFF
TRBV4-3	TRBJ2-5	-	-	TGCGCCAGCAGCCAAGATTCTACGGGGTATGAGACCCAGTACTTC	CASSQDSTGYETQYF
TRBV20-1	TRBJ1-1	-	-	TGCAGTGCAAACCGGGGGTCGTCGACTGAAGCTTTCTTT	CSANRGSSTEAFF
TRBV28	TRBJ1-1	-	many	TGTGCCAGCAGCCGAATATCGAACACTGAAGCTTTCTTT	CASSRISNTEAFF
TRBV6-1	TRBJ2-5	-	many	TGTGCCAGCAGTTTTTCAGGGACGCGGGAGACCCAGTACTTC	CASSFSGTRETQYF
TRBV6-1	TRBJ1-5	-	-	TGTGCCAGCAGTACCAGGGCTATCCGCAATCAGCCCCAGCATTTT	CASSTRAIRNQPQHF
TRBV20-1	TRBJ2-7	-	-	TGCAGTGCTGACCCGGGGAGCTCCTACGAGCAGTACTTC	CSADPGSSYEQYF
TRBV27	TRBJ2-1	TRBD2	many	TGTGCCAGCCAAACTACAGCGGGACTAGCGGGAAGACTTGGGCAGTTCTTC	CASQTTAGLAGRLGQFF
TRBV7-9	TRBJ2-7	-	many	TGTGCCAGCAGCGAGGTGGGGGACGAGCAGTACTTC	CASSEVGDEQYF
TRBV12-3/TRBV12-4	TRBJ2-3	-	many	TGTGCCAGCAGACGGACAGTCTCAGATACGCAGTATTTT	CASRRTVSDTQYF
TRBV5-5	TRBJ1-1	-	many	TGTGCCAGCAGCTTGACAGCAGCTTCGAACACTGAAGCTTTCTTT	CASSLTAASNTEAFF
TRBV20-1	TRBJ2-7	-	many	TGCAGTGCTAGGGGGGCCGGAGGGTCGAAGGTTGGGGACGAGCAGTACTTC	CSARGAGGSKVGDEQYF
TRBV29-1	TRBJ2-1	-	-	TGCAGCGCCGAGGGGCACGGGACGCGATTGATCAATGAGCAGTTCTTC	CSAEGHGTRLINEQFF
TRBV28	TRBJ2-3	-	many	TGTGCCAGCAGAGCTCTAAAGGGGGTGTCTAGCACAGATACGCAGTATTTT	CASRALKGVSSTDTQYF
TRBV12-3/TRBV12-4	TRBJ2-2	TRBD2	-	TGTGCCAGCAGTTTAGCCTACGGGGGGGCCGGGGAGCTGTTTTTT	CASSLAYGGAGELFF
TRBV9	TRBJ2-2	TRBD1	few	TGTGCCAGCAGCGCCCGGGACAGGGGAGACACCGGGGAGCTGTTTTTT	CASSARDRGDTGELFF
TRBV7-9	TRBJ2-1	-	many	TGTGCCAGCAGCTTAGGGAACCTGGCCTACAATGAGCAGTTCTTC	CASSLGNLAYNEQFF
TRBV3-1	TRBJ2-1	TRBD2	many	TGTGCCAGCGGGGGACTAGCGGGAAATGAGCAGTTCTTC	CASGGLAGNEQFF
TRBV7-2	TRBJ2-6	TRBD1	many	TGTGCCAGCAGCGCGCGGACAGGGGCTGGGGCCAACGTCCTGACTTTC	CASSARTGAGANVLTF